Below are 17 T cell receptor beta chains sequenced from a single sample in a study of Ad26.COV2.S vaccination and SARS-CoV-2 variants. The assay was immunoSEQ multiplex PCR, and TCRdb's table has in-frame clones only and misses some. This table holds some 190,000 clones, 70% to 90% found once. The sample in question was peripheral blood, obtained after recovery from COVID-19. The receptors shown here come from a human donor who had recovered from COVID-19.

A few counts support this clone. The chain couples TRBV14 to TRBJ2-7; D gene unclear. V lost 4 bases, J lost 3 bases, and 7 bases lay in between. Germline CDR1 is SGHDN and CDR2 is FVKESK. The CDR3 consists of 12 residues. The CDR3 region is CASSPTGYEQYF. CDR3 DNA: TGTGCCAGCAGCCCGACTGGCTACGAGCAGTACTTC. The full variable domain, in which reference TRBV14 and TRBJ2-7 provide the parts outside the CDR3, is EAGVTQFPSHSVIEKGQTVTLRCDPISGHDNLYWYRRVMGKEIKFLLHFVKESKQDESGMPNNRFLAERTGGTYSTLKVQPAELEDSGVYFCASSPTGYEQYFGPGTRLTVT.

The rearrangement links TRBV12-3 or TRBV12-4 to TRBJ1-1; tentative D call: TRBD1 (6 bases). The CDR3 consists of 13 residues. The V end lost 5 bases, the J end lost 4 bases, and 11 bases lay between the germline ends. The CDR3 loop is CASSKRGSTEAFF. The DNA for the CDR3 is TGTGCCAGCAGTAAAAGGGGGAGCACTGAAGCTTTCTTT.

In nucleotides, the CDR3 is TGTGCCAGCAGCCTCCCCGGGACAGGGATATATGGCTACACCTTC. It encodes CASSLPGTGIYGYTF. This chain uses TRBV7-9 with TRBJ1-2; 9 bases are a match to TRBD1. Per the germline V gene, CDR1 is SEHNR and CDR2 is FQNEAQ (reference sequence). After removal of 5 bases from V and 5 bases from J, the junction contained 9 bases not matched to a gene. This CDR3 contains 15 residues.

The chain combines TRBV5-1 with TRBJ2-7, with D maybe TRBD1 (6 bases). Trimming left V 5 bases short and J 2 bases short, with 11 bases between. Germline CDR1 is SGHRS and CDR2 is YFSETQ. The CDR3 has 13 residues. In DNA form, the CDR3 reads TGCGCCAGCAGACTCGGGACAACCTACGAGCAGTACTTC. This translates into CASRLGTTYEQYF.

The chain carries TRBV4-1 and TRBJ2-5; the D is unclear. CDR1 is MGHRA and CDR2 is YSYEKL in the germline V gene. Trimming took off 1 base at V and 0 bases at J, with 6 bases between the two ends. The CDR3 covers 14 residues. The DNA for the CDR3 is TGCGCCAGCAGCCAAGCCTCGTACCAAGAGACCCAGTACTTC. It encodes CASSQASYQETQYF.

This clone came up once. The rearrangement uses TRBV4-1 and TRBJ2-3; D gene ambiguous. Trimming pared 0 bases from V and 2 bases from J, leaving 6 bases between. Germline CDR1 is MGHRA and CDR2 is YSYEKL. This CDR3 contains 14 residues. The CDR3 DNA is TGCGCCAGCAGCCAAGACAGCGTCACAGATACGCAGTATTTT. This gives the protein CASSQDSVTDTQYF.

This clone was seen just once. The rearrangement joins TRBV7-8 to TRBJ1-5; D uncertain. Germline values: CDR1 SGHVS, CDR2 FQNEAQ. CDR3 length equals 16 residues. Trimming took 5 bases from V and 7 from J, leaving 21 bases between them. The CDR3 region has the DNA TGTGCCAGCAGCGCGCCGGGCCCCTCAACGGGACAGCCCCAGCATTTT. It is translated as CASSAPGPSTGQPQHF.

This clone was observed a single time. The chain combines TRBV7-9 with TRBJ2-1; D tentatively fits TRBD1 or TRBD2 (6 bases each). Germline-derived CDR1 and CDR2 are SEHNR and FQNEAQ (reference sequence). This CDR3 is built from 14 residues. V was shortened by 10 bases and J by 4 bases, with 17 bases between the two germline ends. The CDR3 DNA sequence: TGTGCCATCACAGGTAGGGGGGCGTACAATGAGCAGTTCTTC. This codes for CAITGRGAYNEQFF.

This chain connects TRBV19 to TRBJ2-7; 7 bases fit TRBD1. Germline lookup yields CDR1 LNHDA and CDR2 SQIVND (reference sequence). The junction had 10 bases not matched to a gene; V was cut back by 8 bases and J by 6 bases. The CDR3 contains 13 residues. Here the CDR3 DNA reads TGTGCCAGTGACAACAGGGGAATGAGCGAGCAGTACTTC. This codes for CASDNRGMSEQYF.

The chain has TRBV20-1 and TRBJ1-1; no definite D call. V was shortened by 3 bases and J by 11 bases, with 13 bases between the two germline ends. Germline CDR1 is DFQATT and CDR2 is SNEGSKA (reference sequence). CDR3 length: 11 residues. The DNA for the CDR3 is TGCAGTGCTAGGGATGGCTTGGTGGCTTTCTTT. Protein product: CSARDGLVAFF.

This rearrangement joins TRBV13 to TRBJ1-3; D might be TRBD1 (5 bases). Germline V gene data show CDR1 as PRHDT and CDR2 as FYEKMQ (reference sequence). V was clipped by 0 bases and J by 0 bases, with 12 bases between them. The CDR3 is made up of 17 amino acids. CDR3 residues: CASSLGPGAHSGNTIYF. CDR3 coding DNA: TGTGCCAGCAGCTTAGGCCCCGGGGCTCACTCTGGAAACACCATATATTTT.

The rearrangement links TRBV3-1 (or the pseudogene TRBV3-2) to TRBJ2-7, with TRBD2 matching over 11 bases. J gave up 2 bases and V 3 bases, and 6 bases lay outside the gene matches. The length of the CDR3 is 16 residues. CDR1 and CDR2 from the germline V gene are LGHDT and YNNKEL (reference sequence). The CDR3 here is CASSQLGTSGTYEQYF. CDR3 DNA sequence: TGTGCCAGCAGCCAGCTAGGGACTAGCGGTACCTACGAGCAGTACTTC.

The chain couples TRBV7-2 to TRBJ2-1; no clear D. The length of the CDR3 is 14 residues. V was pared by 4 bases and J by 5 bases, with 12 bases between. Germline V lookup: CDR1 SGHTA, CDR2 FQGNSA. Here the CDR3 DNA reads TGTGCCAGCAGCTCCAATGTAAAGCACAATGAGCAGTTCTTC. Translating it yields CASSSNVKHNEQFF.

The rearrangement joins TRBV18 to TRBJ1-1; perhaps TRBD1 as D (6 bases). Between the trimmed V and J ends, which lost 3 bases and 1 base, there was a span of 6 bases. Germline V lookup: CDR1 KGHSH, CDR2 LQKENI. The CDR3 spans 13 residues. CDR3 nucleotide sequence: TGTGCCAGCTCACCGACAGGGAACACTGAAGCTTTCTTT. Protein sequence: CASSPTGNTEAFF.

As regards this clone: Other DNA sequences in this sample translate to the same CDR3. This chain links TRBV5-1 with TRBJ1-1; 7 bases match TRBD1. The V gene's germline CDR1 is SGHRS and CDR2 YFSETQ. With 4 bases clipped from V and 3 bases from J, the junction kept 3 bases outside the gene matches. The CDR3 length is 13 residues. The CDR3 region is CASSLQGYTEAFF. Written as DNA, the CDR3 is TGCGCCAGCAGCCTACAGGGGTACACTGAAGCTTTCTTT.

The rearrangement uses TRBV9 and TRBJ2-5; TRBD2 aligns across 11 bases. The CDR3 loop spans 16 amino acids. CDR1 is SGDLS, CDR2 YYNGEE, per germline. With 0 bases clipped from V and 3 bases from J, the junction kept 4 bases outside the gene matches. For the CDR3, the DNA is TGTGCCAGCAGCGTAGCAGAGACTAGCGGGAAAGAGACCCAGTACTTC. Amino acids: CASSVAETSGKETQYF.

The chain carries TRBV2 and TRBJ2-5; 12 positions match TRBD2. CDR3 length: 14 amino acids. J gave up 4 bases and V 8 bases, and 5 bases lay outside the gene matches. The germline gives CDR1 SNHLY, CDR2 FYNNEI. In DNA, the CDR3 is TGTGCCAGCTACACGGGACTAGCGGGAGAGACCCAGTACTTC. Amino acid sequence: CASYTGLAGETQYF.